The clone carrying this T cell receptor (beta chain) occurred a few times. This sample stems from a study of metastatic and nonmetastatic thyroid tumors. Study context: Peripheral blood and tumor or nodule samples from malignant and benign thyroid patients were compared.

No patient received treatment before thyroid surgery. Original data processing: A distant-metastasis classifier for papillary thyroid cancer was built using CDR3 differences across clinicopathological groups. MiXCR re-clonotyped the PCR reads for TCRdb. The V and J calls, along with clone size, are taken from TCRdb and not from the paper's own processing. The data show roughly 35,000 clones, 17% seen once. The CDR3 totals 13 residues. V was clipped by 4 bases and J by 2 bases, with 9 bases between them. Germline-derived CDR1 and CDR2 are MNHNS and SASEGT. Input material: blood. The sequence derives from a female donor with papillary thyroid cancer or a benign thyroid nodule (not recorded which). Some clones in this sample may be carry-over from other donors' samples. The V and J genes are TRBV6-1 and TRBJ2-7; D is uncertain. This CDR3 is CASSVGQTYEQYF. CDR3 in DNA: TGTGCCAGCAGTGTCGGTCAGACCTACGAGCAGTACTTC.